This entry is about one TCR beta chain. Every donor, a Caucasian adult, lived in Nashville, Tennessee. These data originate in a study of shared clonotypes between healthy human individuals. This CDR3 comprises 12 residues. Germline values: CDR1 MGHDK, CDR2 SYGVNS. V was cut by 4 bases and J by 8 bases, with 12 bases left in between. Assay: immunoSEQ multiplex PCR; the TCRdb copy retains only in-frame clones and omits some. The sample carries around 88,000 clones, 68% recorded once. The rearrangement links TRBV25-1 to TRBJ2-7; D is ambiguous. The source is a man aged 25-45 years in good health. Specimen: memory CD8+ T cells sorted from blood. Subset indicated: CD45RO+ cells pooled with CCR7-negative TemRA cells. This CDR3 is CASSGEVEKQYF. The CDR3 coding sequence is TGTGCCAGCAGTGGCGAGGTTGAAAAGCAGTACTTC.